This T cell receptor beta chain emerged from a study of graft-versus-host responses after intestinal transplantation. On the study more broadly: The whole recipient group had anti-thymocyte globulin induction followed by tacrolimus and steroids for roughly three years.

Some clones are missing from TCRdb's copy, which holds only in-frame ones; the method was immunoSEQ multiplex PCR. The data contain just over 85,000 clones, roughly 90% of them singletons. Trimming removed 5 bases from V and 3 bases from J, with 14 bases in between. The germline V gene has CDR1 SEHNR and CDR2 FQNEAQ (reference sequence). The CDR3 length is 14 residues. The sample holds one count of this clone. The antigen remains unidentified. The sequenced sample was unstimulated CD8+ T cells sorted from spleen or lymph node cells, obtained before transplant. The clonotype originates from a human donor who was the organ donor for an intestinal transplant. This chain connects TRBV7-9 to TRBJ2-7, with unresolved D. CDR3 bases: TGTGCCAGCAGCCATGCGGAATCCTACTACGAGCAGTACTTC. Its translation: CASSHAESYYEQYF.